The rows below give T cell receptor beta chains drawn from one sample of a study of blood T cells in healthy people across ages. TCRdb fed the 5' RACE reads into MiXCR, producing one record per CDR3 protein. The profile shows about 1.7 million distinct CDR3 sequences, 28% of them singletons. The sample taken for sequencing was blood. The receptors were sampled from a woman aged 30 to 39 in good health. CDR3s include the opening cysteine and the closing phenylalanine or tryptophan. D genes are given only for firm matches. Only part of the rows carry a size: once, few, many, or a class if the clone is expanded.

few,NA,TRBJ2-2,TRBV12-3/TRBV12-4,CASSLGSWRTGELFF,TGTGCCAGCAGTTTAGGAAGCTGGCGGACCGGGGAGCTGTTTTTT
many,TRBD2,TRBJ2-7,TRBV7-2,CASSPRDSGSFGGGYEQYF,TGTGCCAGCAGCCCGAGAGATAGCGGGAGCTTCGGTGGGGGGTACGAGCAGTACTTC
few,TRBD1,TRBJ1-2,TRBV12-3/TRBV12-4,CASSLTGQGWYGYTF,TGTGCCAGCAGTTTAACGGGACAGGGATGGTATGGCTACACCTTC
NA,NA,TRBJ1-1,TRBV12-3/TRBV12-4,CVSSRLNTEAFF,TGTGTCAGCAGTCGACTAAACACTGAAGCTTTCTTT
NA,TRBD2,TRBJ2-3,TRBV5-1,CASSTGRMGDTQYF,TGCGCCAGCAGCACCGGGAGGATGGGAGATACGCAGTATTTT
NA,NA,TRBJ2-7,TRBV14,CASSTKVGDHGYEQYF,TGTGCCAGCAGCACCAAGGTGGGGGACCACGGGTACGAGCAGTACTTC
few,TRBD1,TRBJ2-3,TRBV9,CASSFGQDADTQYF,TGTGCCAGCAGCTTCGGACAGGATGCAGATACGCAGTATTTT
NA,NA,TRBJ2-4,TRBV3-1,CASSQDGGGGDIQYF,TGTGCCAGCAGCCAAGACGGGGGCGGTGGTGACATTCAGTACTTC
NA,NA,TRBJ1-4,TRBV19,CASRPDGEAEKLFF,TGTGCCAGTAGACCTGACGGGGAAGCCGAAAAACTGTTTTTT
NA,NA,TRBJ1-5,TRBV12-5,CASGVHRFTSDQPQHF,TGTGCTAGTGGCGTCCACAGATTTACGTCGGATCAGCCCCAGCATTTT
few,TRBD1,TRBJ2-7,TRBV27,CARRRTGFYEQYF,TGTGCCCGCAGACGGACAGGCTTCTACGAGCAGTACTTC
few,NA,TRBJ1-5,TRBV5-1,CASSLASGGGQPQHF,TGCGCCAGCAGCTTGGCCTCGGGGGGCGGTCAGCCCCAGCATTTT
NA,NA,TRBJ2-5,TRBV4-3,CASSQTTGYQETQYF,TGCGCCAGCAGCCAAACGACTGGGTACCAAGAGACCCAGTACTTC
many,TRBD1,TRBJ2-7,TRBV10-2,CASRLDRYEQYF,TGCGCCAGCAGACTGGACAGGTACGAGCAGTACTTC
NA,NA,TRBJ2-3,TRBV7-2,CASSLLTGYTDTQYF,TGTGCCAGCAGCTTATTAACCGGGTACACAGATACGCAGTATTTT
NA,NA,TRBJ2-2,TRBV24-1,CATSLGGPNTGELFF,TGTGCCACCAGTTTGGGGGGTCCGAACACCGGGGAGCTGTTTTTT
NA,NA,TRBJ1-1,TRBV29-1,CSVPDSALRTEAFF,TGCAGCGTTCCCGATTCAGCCCTGAGGACTGAAGCTTTCTTT
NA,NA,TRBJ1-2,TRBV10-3,CAISESKQAGYTF,TGTGCCATCAGTGAGTCGAAACAAGCGGGCTACACCTTC
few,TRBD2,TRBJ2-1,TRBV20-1,CSARPLLAGGPNEQFF,TGCAGTGCTAGACCACTACTAGCGGGGGGGCCGAATGAGCAGTTCTTC
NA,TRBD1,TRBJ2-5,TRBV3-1,CASSQRGRIETQYF,TGTGCCAGCAGCCAAAGGGGGCGCATAGAGACCCAGTACTTC
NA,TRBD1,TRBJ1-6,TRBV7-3,CASSPDRDSPLHF,TGTGCCAGCAGCCCCGACAGGGATTCACCCCTCCACTTT
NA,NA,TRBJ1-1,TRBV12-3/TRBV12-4,CASSLRVGQPNTEAFF,TGTGCCAGCAGTTTAAGGGTCGGACAGCCGAACACTGAAGCTTTCTTT
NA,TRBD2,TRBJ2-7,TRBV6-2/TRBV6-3,CASSNTGTSGFYLYEQYF,TGTGCCAGCAGTAATACCGGGACTAGCGGCTTCTATCTCTACGAGCAGTACTTC
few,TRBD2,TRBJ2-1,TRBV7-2,CASSFVLAGGGEQFF,TGTGCCAGCAGCTTCGTTCTAGCGGGAGGAGGTGAGCAGTTCTTC
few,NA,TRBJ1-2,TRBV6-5,CASSYSSPRGPLNYGYTF,TGTGCCAGCAGTTACTCGAGTCCCAGGGGCCCCCTCAACTATGGCTACACCTTC
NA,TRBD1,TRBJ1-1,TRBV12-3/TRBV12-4,CASSLMATGGMNTEAFF,TGTGCCAGCAGTTTAATGGCTACAGGGGGAATGAACACTGAAGCTTTCTTT
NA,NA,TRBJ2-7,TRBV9,CASSDPRNNYEQYF,TGTGCCAGCAGTGACCCGAGAAACAACTACGAGCAGTACTTC
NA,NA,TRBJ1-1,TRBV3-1,CANIQNTEAFF,TGTGCCAACATACAGAACACTGAAGCTTTCTTT
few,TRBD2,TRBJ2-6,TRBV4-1,CASSQDIAGGYGASVLTF,TGCGCCAGCAGCCAAGATATAGCGGGGGGGTACGGGGCCAGCGTCCTGACTTTC
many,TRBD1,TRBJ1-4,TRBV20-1,CSARGQGGEKLFF,TGCAGTGCCAGGGGACAGGGAGGTGAAAAACTGTTTTTT
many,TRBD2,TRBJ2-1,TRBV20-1,CSAVTSGGTSSYNEQFF,TGCAGTGCGGTGACTAGCGGGGGAACCAGCTCCTACAATGAGCAGTTCTTC
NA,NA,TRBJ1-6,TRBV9,CASSPSGEIDNSPLHF,TGTGCCAGCAGCCCTTCGGGCGAAATAGATAATTCACCCCTCCACTTT
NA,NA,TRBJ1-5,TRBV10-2,CASKENSNQPQHF,TGCGCCAGCAAAGAGAACAGCAATCAGCCCCAGCATTTT
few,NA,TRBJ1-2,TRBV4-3,CASSQEGGPLNYGYTF,TGCGCCAGCAGCCAAGAAGGGGGGCCGCTTAATTATGGCTACACCTTC
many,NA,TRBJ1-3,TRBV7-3,CASSLGSSGNTIYF,TGTGCCAGCAGCTTGGGTAGCTCTGGAAACACCATATATTTT